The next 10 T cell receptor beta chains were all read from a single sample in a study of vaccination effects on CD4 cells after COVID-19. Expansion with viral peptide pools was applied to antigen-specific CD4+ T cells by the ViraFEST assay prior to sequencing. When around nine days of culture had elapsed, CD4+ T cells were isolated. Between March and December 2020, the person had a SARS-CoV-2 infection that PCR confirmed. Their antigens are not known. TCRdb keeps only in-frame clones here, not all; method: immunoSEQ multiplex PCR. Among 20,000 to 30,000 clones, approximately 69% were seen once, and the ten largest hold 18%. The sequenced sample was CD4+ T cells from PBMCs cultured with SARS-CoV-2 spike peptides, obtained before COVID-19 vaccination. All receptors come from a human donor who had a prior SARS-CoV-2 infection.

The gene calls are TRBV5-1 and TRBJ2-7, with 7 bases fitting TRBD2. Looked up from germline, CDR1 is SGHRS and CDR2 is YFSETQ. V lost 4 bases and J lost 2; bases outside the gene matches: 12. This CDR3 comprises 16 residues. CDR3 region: CASSARRAGITYEQYF. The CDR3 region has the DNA TGCGCCAGCAGCGCCCGGAGAGCGGGAATAACCTACGAGCAGTACTTC.

This CDR3 reads CASSLDPEVPLHF. The CDR3 DNA follows: TGTGCCAGCAGCTTGGACCCGGAGGTGCCCCTCCACTTT. V usage is TRBV7-2 and J usage is TRBJ1-6; D is unclear. The CDR3 sequence is 13 residues long. Germline CDR1 and CDR2: SGHTA and FQGNSA. V lost 3 bases to trimming and J lost 13 bases, with 13 bases between them.

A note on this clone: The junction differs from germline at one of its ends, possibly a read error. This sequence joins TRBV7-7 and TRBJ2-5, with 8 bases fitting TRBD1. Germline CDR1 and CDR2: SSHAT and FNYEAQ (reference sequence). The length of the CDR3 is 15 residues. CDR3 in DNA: TGTGCTAGCAGCTTAGGACAGGGAGCTCAAGAGACCCAGTACTTC. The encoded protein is CASSLGQGAQETQYF.

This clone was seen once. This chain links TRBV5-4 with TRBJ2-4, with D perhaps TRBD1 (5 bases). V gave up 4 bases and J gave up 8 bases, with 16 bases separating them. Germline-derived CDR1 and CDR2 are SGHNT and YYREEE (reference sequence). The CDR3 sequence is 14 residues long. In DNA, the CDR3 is TGTGCCAGCAGCCCCGAAGGGGTGTCGGACATTCAGTACTTC. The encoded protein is CASSPEGVSDIQYF.

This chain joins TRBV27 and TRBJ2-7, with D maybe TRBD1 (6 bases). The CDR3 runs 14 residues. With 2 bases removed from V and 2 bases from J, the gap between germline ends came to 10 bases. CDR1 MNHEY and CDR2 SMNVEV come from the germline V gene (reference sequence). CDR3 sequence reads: CASSLQGHTYEQYF. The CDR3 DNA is TGTGCCAGCAGTTTACAGGGACACACCTACGAGCAGTACTTC.

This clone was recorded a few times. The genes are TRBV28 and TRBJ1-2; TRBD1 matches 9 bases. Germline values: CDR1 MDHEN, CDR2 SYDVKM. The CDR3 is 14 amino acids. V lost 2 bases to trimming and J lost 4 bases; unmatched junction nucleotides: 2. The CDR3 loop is CASSLLGQGYGYTF. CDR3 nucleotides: TGTGCCAGCAGTTTACTGGGACAGGGCTATGGCTACACCTTC.

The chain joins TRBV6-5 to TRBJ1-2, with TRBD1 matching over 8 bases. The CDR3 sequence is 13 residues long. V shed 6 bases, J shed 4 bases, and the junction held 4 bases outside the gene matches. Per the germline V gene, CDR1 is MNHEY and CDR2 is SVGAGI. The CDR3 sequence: CASRPTGGYGYTF. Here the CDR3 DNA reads TGTGCCAGCAGACCAACAGGGGGCTATGGCTACACCTTC.

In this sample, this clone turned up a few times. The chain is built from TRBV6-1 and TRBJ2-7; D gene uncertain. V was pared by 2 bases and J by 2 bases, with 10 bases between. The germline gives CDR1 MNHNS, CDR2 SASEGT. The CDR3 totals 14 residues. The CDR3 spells CASSEMTSAYEQYF. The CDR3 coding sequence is TGTGCCAGCAGTGAAATGACTTCGGCCTACGAGCAGTACTTC.

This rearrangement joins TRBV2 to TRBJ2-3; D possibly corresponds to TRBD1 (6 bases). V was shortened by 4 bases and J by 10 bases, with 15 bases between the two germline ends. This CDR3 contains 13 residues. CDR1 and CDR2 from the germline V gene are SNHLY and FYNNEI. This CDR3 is CASSVDSGVAQYF. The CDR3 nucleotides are TGTGCCAGCAGTGTCGACTCAGGGGTCGCGCAGTATTTT.

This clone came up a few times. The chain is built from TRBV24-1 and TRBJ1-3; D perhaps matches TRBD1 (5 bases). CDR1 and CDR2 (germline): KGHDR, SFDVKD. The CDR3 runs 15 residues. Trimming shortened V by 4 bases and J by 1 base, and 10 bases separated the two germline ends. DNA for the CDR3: TGTGCCACCAGTGACCTGGGGGGTTCTGGAAACACCATATATTTT. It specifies CATSDLGGSGNTIYF.